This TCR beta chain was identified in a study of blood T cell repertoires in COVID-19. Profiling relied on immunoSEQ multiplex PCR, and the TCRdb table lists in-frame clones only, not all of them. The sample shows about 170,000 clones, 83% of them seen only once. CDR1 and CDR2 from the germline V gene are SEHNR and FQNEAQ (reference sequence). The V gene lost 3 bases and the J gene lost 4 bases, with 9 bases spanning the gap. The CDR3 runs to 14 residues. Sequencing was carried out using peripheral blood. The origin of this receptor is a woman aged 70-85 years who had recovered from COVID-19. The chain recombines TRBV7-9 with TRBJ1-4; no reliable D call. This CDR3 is CASSFAGVNEKLFF. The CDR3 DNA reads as TGTGCCAGCAGCTTCGCCGGGGTTAATGAAAAACTGTTTTTT.